Below, one TCR beta chain is given with its context. The antigen remains undetermined. This sample is part of a study of lymphopenia after photon versus proton radiotherapy. Whole-study findings and limits: After lymphocyte nadir, photon-treated repertoires showed oligoclonal expansion, especially CD8+ Temra. Only patients who died were analyzed for survival; proton advantage is unproven.

TCRdb keeps only in-frame clones here, not all; method: immunoSEQ multiplex PCR. The repertoire has some 55,000 clones, approximately 83% of them found once; the top ten carry about 2%. Per germline, CDR1 SNHLY and CDR2 FYNNEI. The V gene end was trimmed by 7 bases and the J gene end by 10 bases; junction bases not matched to a gene: 8. The CDR3 loop spans 13 amino acids. The V and J genes are TRBV2 and TRBJ2-4; 9 nucleotides agree with TRBD2. This clonotype was obtained from a man in his forties with gastric cancer. The sequencing used peripheral blood, collected from a patient treated with photon-based radiotherapy. In DNA, the CDR3 is TGTGCCAGCATGGGACTAGCTATCCGAATTCAGTACTTC. It yields the protein CASMGLAIRIQYF.